This TCR beta chain was sequenced during a study of OX40 agonist ivuxolimab in advanced cancers. Produced via immunoSEQ multiplex PCR; TCRdb's table is partial and in-frame only. The data hold about 42,000 clones, with more than 75% observed a single time. There are 18 residues in the CDR3. J lost 4 bases, V lost 3 bases, and 15 bases had no gene match. The germline V gene encodes CDR1 MNHEY and CDR2 SMNVEV (reference sequence). The TCR comes from an adult with an advanced solid tumor such as melanoma, head and neck, liver or kidney cancer. The chain employs TRBV27 and TRBJ1-2; 9 nucleotides align to TRBD1. The sequenced sample was CD4+ or CD8+ T cells sorted from blood, obtained in a trial of the OX40 agonist ivuxolimab. The CDR3 nucleotides are TGTGCCAGCAGTTTGGGGGCCCAACCGGGACAGGGAGTCTATGGCTACACCTTC. It codes for CASSLGAQPGQGVYGYTF.